A single T cell receptor beta chain is shown here with its context. Its antigen remains unknown. The sample is drawn from a study of CD8 T cells in ankylosing spondylitis. TCRdb called the 5' RACE reads again in MiXCR, with one record for every CDR3 protein. The repertoire consists of hundreds of thousands of distinct CDR3 sequences, with about an eighth occurring once and the leading ten covering about 0.5%. Trimming at V came to 5 bases and at J to 7 bases, leaving 3 bases not matched to a gene. Per germline, CDR1 SGHTA and CDR2 FQGNSA. The CDR3 has 14 residues. General study points: What appeared characteristic of ankylosing spondylitis blood was a TCR beta motif of several highly homologous variants.

Material: blood, either unsorted or a sorted T cell fraction (not recorded which). J is TRBJ2-1 and V is TRBV7-2, with 12 bases matching TRBD2. This TCR was recovered from a male donor with ankylosing spondylitis. CDR3: CASSRLAGANEQFF. DNA of the CDR3: TGTGCCAGCAGCAGACTAGCGGGGGCTAATGAGCAGTTCTTC.